Listed here are 16 T cell receptor beta chains from one sample, sequenced in a study of PD-L1 blockade in urothelial cancer. Produced via immunoSEQ multiplex PCR; TCRdb's table is partial and in-frame only. Here the sample spans tens of thousands of clones, roughly 82% being singletons. The sequenced sample was PBMCs, obtained around atezolizumab (anti-PD-L1) treatment. These receptors all come from a man between 65 and 79 years old with urothelial cancer.

This chain connects TRBV19 to TRBJ1-2, with a weak D call TRBD1 (5 bases). Trimming took 6 bases from V and 8 from J, leaving 13 bases between them. The CDR3 has 12 amino acids. Germline-derived CDR1 and CDR2 are LNHDA and SQIVND (reference sequence). Written as DNA, the CDR3 is TGTGCCAGTAGGGGAGGGGCCGGCGGCTACACCTTC. It codes for CASRGGAGGYTF.

This clone was found a few times. The chain has TRBV4-1 and TRBJ1-5; TRBD1 matches at 8 bases. CDR3 length: 17 residues. Germline-derived CDR1 and CDR2 are MGHRA and YSYEKL. Trimming at V came to 2 bases and at J to 0 bases, leaving 6 bases not matched to a gene. Here the CDR3 reads CASSQRQGRHSNQPQHF. DNA for the CDR3: TGCGCCAGCAGCCAAAGACAGGGGAGACATAGCAATCAGCCCCAGCATTTT.

This chain uses TRBV6-5 with TRBJ1-1; D is unresolved. This CDR3 has 13 residues. Germline loops: CDR1 MNHEY, CDR2 SVGAGI. With 6 bases removed from V and 1 base from J, the gap between germline ends came to 9 bases. The CDR3 nucleotides read TGTGCCAGCAGCCCAGGAGGGAACACTGAAGCTTTCTTT. Translation gives CASSPGGNTEAFF.

The rearrangement uses TRBV27 and TRBJ2-5, with D perhaps matching TRBD2 (6 bases). Germline values: CDR1 MNHEY, CDR2 SMNVEV (reference sequence). V dropped 2 bases and J dropped 4 bases, with 20 bases sitting between them. This CDR3 has 17 residues. CDR3 sequence: CASSLAPRSVGGETQYF. CDR3 DNA sequence: TGTGCCAGCAGTTTAGCCCCCCGGTCGGTCGGGGGAGAGACCCAGTACTTC.

The chain has TRBV15 and TRBJ2-3; D is unclear. CDR1 is LNHNV, CDR2 YYDKDF, per germline (reference sequence). The CDR3 runs to 14 residues. Trimming left V 4 bases short and J 0 bases short, with 8 bases between. DNA of the CDR3: TGTGCCACCAGCACCGGTAGTAGCACAGATACGCAGTATTTT. Protein: CATSTGSSTDTQYF.

This clone was detected only a few times. V and J are TRBV28 and TRBJ1-1; weak D call: TRBD1 (6 bases). This CDR3 spans 14 amino acids. Trimming cost V 8 bases and J 9 bases, with 22 bases left between them. Per the germline V gene, CDR1 is MDHEN and CDR2 is SYDVKM. The CDR3 region has the DNA TGTGCCAGCGCCCCCGGCAGTGGGGGCTTGAAAGCTTTCTTT. Amino acid sequence: CASAPGSGGLKAFF.

V usage is TRBV11-2 and J usage is TRBJ2-1; TRBD2 matches 9 bases. The germline CDR1 and CDR2 sequences are SGHAT and FQNNGV. V was clipped by 5 bases and J by 4 bases; unmatched bases: 6. CDR3 length: 15 amino acids. The DNA for the CDR3 is TGTGCCAGCAGCCAACGACTAGCGGAGTACAATGAGCAGTTCTTC. Its protein is CASSQRLAEYNEQFF.

This clone was seen only once. This chain uses TRBV6-5 with TRBJ2-7, with 7 bases fitting TRBD2. The CDR3 loop spans 14 amino acids. The V segment lost 5 bases and the J segment 1 base; nucleotides outside the gene matches: 5. The germline CDR1 and CDR2 sequences are MNHEY and SVGAGI. CDR3 in DNA: TGTGCCAGCAGTCCGAGACTAGCATCCTACGAGCAGTACTTC. The encoded protein is CASSPRLASYEQYF.

The gene calls are TRBV5-5 and TRBJ2-1, with 7 bases identical to TRBD2. The ends lost 1 base at V and 9 bases at J; junction bases unmatched: 10. The V gene's germline CDR1 is SGHKS and CDR2 YYEKEE (reference sequence). This CDR3 comprises 15 residues. CDR3 in amino acids: CASSLQGGGVVEQFF. CDR3 bases: TGTGCCAGCAGCTTGCAAGGTGGGGGGGTGGTTGAGCAGTTCTTC.

The J gene is TRBJ2-2, the V gene TRBV28, with 9 bases identical to TRBD1. The junction had 10 bases not matched to a gene; V was cut back by 10 bases and J by 7 bases. This CDR3 comprises 14 residues. Per the germline V gene, CDR1 is MDHEN and CDR2 is SYDVKM. The DNA for the CDR3 is TGTGCCACCGCGACAGGGGGGCATGACGGGGAGCTGTTTTTT. Translating gives CATATGGHDGELFF.

The V gene is TRBV7-9, the J gene TRBJ1-2; D is perhaps TRBD1 (5 bases). The V and J ends lost 1 base and 4 bases respectively, with 16 bases between them. Germline CDR1 reads SEHNR; CDR2 reads FQNEAQ (reference sequence). The CDR3 totals 16 residues. CDR3 sequence reads: CASSLGGEETTYGYTF. DNA of the CDR3: TGTGCCAGCAGCTTAGGGGGGGAGGAGACCACCTATGGCTACACCTTC.

The chain couples TRBV5-1 to TRBJ2-1; 9 bases are a match to TRBD1. CDR1 is SGHRS and CDR2 is YFSETQ in the germline V gene. The CDR3 is 17 residues long. Trimming took 5 bases from V and 2 from J; bases not matched to a gene: 11. CDR3 in DNA: TGCGCCAGCAGTCACGGGGCCGGGACAGGGACCTACAATGAGCAGTTCTTC. As protein: CASSHGAGTGTYNEQFF. Looking up the rest from reference TRBV5-1 and TRBJ2-1 gives the full variable domain: KAGVTQTPRYLIKTRGQQVTLSCSPISGHRSVSWYQQTPGQGLQFLFEYFSETQRNKGNFPGRFSGRQFSNSRSEMNVSTLELGDSALYLCASSHGAGTGTYNEQFFGPGTRLTVL.

CDR3 amino acids: CASSRDSYYGYTF. The CDR3 region has the DNA TGTGCCAGCAGCCGGGACAGCTACTATGGCTACACCTTC. The V and J genes are TRBV28 and TRBJ1-2; 7 nucleotides align to TRBD1. The CDR3 covers 13 residues. J gave up 3 bases and V 6 bases, and 4 bases lay outside the gene matches. Germline-derived CDR1 and CDR2 are MDHEN and SYDVKM.

The chain is built from TRBV25-1 and TRBJ2-5; possibly TRBD1 for D (5 bases). The germline CDR1 and CDR2 sequences are MGHDK and SYGVNS. Trimming took 1 base from V and 4 from J, leaving 7 bases between them. The CDR3 spans 13 residues. CDR3: CASSEWQGETQYF. As DNA, the CDR3 is TGTGCCAGCAGTGAATGGCAGGGAGAGACCCAGTACTTC.

A few counts support this clone. This rearrangement joins TRBV27 to TRBJ2-1, with 8 positions matching TRBD2. CDR1 and CDR2 (germline): MNHEY, SMNVEV (reference sequence). CDR3 length equals 17 residues. With 5 bases clipped from V and 0 bases from J, the junction kept 9 bases outside the gene matches. The CDR3 sequence is CASSPRGGRNSYNEQFF. The CDR3 DNA reads TGTGCCAGCAGTCCCCGGGGGGGGCGGAACTCCTACAATGAGCAGTTCTTC.

To note about this clone: This same CDR3 is encoded by further DNA sequences in the sample. This chain connects TRBV5-1 to TRBJ2-1; possible D gene TRBD1, 5 bases. V lost 1 base and J 8 bases, leaving 7 bases between the germline ends. Germline lookup yields CDR1 SGHRS and CDR2 YFSETQ. This CDR3 has 12 amino acids. The CDR3 loop reads CASSLRGDEQFF. For the CDR3, the DNA is TGCGCCAGCAGCTTGAGGGGTGATGAGCAGTTCTTC.